This TCR beta chain was sequenced in a study of beta chain features in type 1 diabetes. Whole-study results and caveats: TCRB CDR3s from Type 1 diabetes patients were moderately but significantly shorter in all four CD4+ subsets. Whether TCRB rearrangement is influenced by HLA type was left unresolved in this analysis.

This clone was seen only a few times. Its target is unknown. Trimming cost V 6 bases and J 8 bases; bases outside gene matches: 7. CDR1 is LNHDA and CDR2 is SQIVND in the germline V gene (reference sequence). This CDR3 region has 13 residues. Isolated RNA was reverse transcribed in full, so expressed TCRB transcripts were sequenced. Profiled with immunoSEQ multiplex PCR; TCRdb holds only in-frame clones, not every one. The table lists more than 300,000 clones, about 12% of them singletons, with about 0.01% in the top ten. The J gene is TRBJ2-1, the V gene TRBV19; 7 bases align to TRBD1. Material for sequencing was naive CD4+ T cells from blood. This TCR came from a woman under 30 with type 1 diabetes. CDR3 protein: CASSPTQGHEQFF. The DNA of the CDR3 is TGTGCCAGTAGCCCAACACAGGGGCATGAGCAGTTCTTC.